The clone carrying this T cell receptor (beta chain) was counted between two and nine times. What it binds is unknown. This entry is derived from a study of T cell repertoires in cytomegalovirus infection. Overall study: Both recently identified HLA-C-restricted and well-studied HLA-B-restricted CMV epitopes were used in the study. Public TCR beta signatures marked donors with CMV infection and the matching HLA.

The CDR3 spans 15 residues. CDR1 and CDR2 (germline): MNHEY, SMNVEV (reference sequence). Unmatched junction bases numbered 5, after V lost 2 bases and J lost 6 bases. Findings and caveats of the study: In two of eight donors, the top clonotype was HLA-C-restricted CMV-specific. Carriers of CMV and the relevant HLA type were discriminated by public TCR beta frequency.

MiXCR was run by TCRdb on the reads, yielding one entry per CDR3 protein. In the table there are a few hundred thousand distinct CDR3 sequences, about 33% of which are singletons. The TCR comes from a human donor in good health (CMV status not recorded). Some clones in this sample may be carry-over from other donors' samples. The sequenced sample was cultured PBMCs, obtained from culture after CMV antigen stimulation. This sequence joins TRBV27 and TRBJ1-4; TRBD1 agrees at 8 bases. CDR3: CASSLRTGYYEKLFF. The DNA of the CDR3 is TGTGCCAGCAGTTTACGGACAGGGTATTATGAAAAACTGTTTTTT.